This TCR gamma chain derives from a study of Vδ1+ human thymocytes. Findings and caveats of the study: Thymic TRG and TRD repertoires appeared highly polyclonal. Unexpected Vdelta2 sequences could cause misinterpretation of bulk repertoire data.

For this clone: Its antigen is unknown.

The CDR3 contains 14 residues. Per germline, CDR1 EGSTGY and CDR2 YDSYTSSV. The ends lost 3 bases at V and 2 bases at J; junction bases unmatched: 7. Sequences come from RNA converted to cDNA by reverse transcription. The CDR3 regions were amplified by multiplex PCR from V-gene primers to a constant-region primer. TCRdb used CATT to re-call clones from the multiplex PCR reads. The sample records thousands of gamma-chain clones, roughly 45% being singletons. After alphabeta T cell depletion, CD3+ Vdelta1+ Vdelta2- thymocytes were sorted. The material sequenced was Vdelta1+ gamma-delta thymocytes from the thymus. Subset noted: FACS-sorted CD3+ TCRalphabeta- TCRVdelta1+ TCRVdelta2- thymocytes. The chain joins TRGV4 to TRGJ1 or TRGJ2. The clonotype comes from a boy younger than two who had congenital heart surgery. The CDR3 spells CATWDPPYYYKKLF. The CDR3 bases are TGTGCCACCTGGGATCCCCCTTATTATTATAAGAAACTCTTT.